The next 10 T cell receptor beta chains were all read from a single sample in a study of cytomegalovirus exposure and HLA in healthy donors. The study ran its PCR with 60 Vbeta and 13 Jbeta primers. This table comes from immunoSEQ multiplex PCR, and its TCRdb copy is limited to in-frame clones, with some not included. The sample has some 150,000 clones, 70% to 90% seen once; the top ten hold approximately 7%. What was sequenced was PBMCs. Source of these receptors: a woman in her 30s in good health and CMV-seropositive.

V usage is TRBV7-8 and J usage is TRBJ2-2; D is ambiguous. This CDR3 spans 12 amino acids. Germline V lookup: CDR1 SGHVS, CDR2 FQNEAQ. V was pared by 5 bases and J by 2 bases, with 3 bases between. The CDR3 loop reads CASSLNTGELFF. As DNA, the CDR3 is TGTGCCAGCAGCCTAAACACCGGGGAGCTGTTTTTT.

CDR3: CASSSYGKAFF. CDR3 DNA sequence: TGTGCCAGCAGTTCCTACGGGAAAGCTTTCTTT. V gene TRBV27 combines with J gene TRBJ1-1; D not resolved. The CDR3 consists of 11 residues. Trimming took off 4 bases at V and 9 bases at J, with 9 bases between the two ends. Germline lookup yields CDR1 MNHEY and CDR2 SMNVEV (reference sequence).

This chain joins TRBV7-2 and TRBJ1-2, with 7 positions matching TRBD1. Per germline, CDR1 SGHTA and CDR2 FQGNSA. This CDR3 has 14 residues. The V segment lost 2 bases and the J segment 8 bases; nucleotides outside the gene matches: 8. DNA for the CDR3: TGTGCCAGCAGCTTAATGGAGGGGGCGAGGGGCTACACCTTC. Protein: CASSLMEGARGYTF.

V usage is TRBV2 and J usage is TRBJ2-4; tentatively, D is TRBD1 (6 bases). Trimming cost V 3 bases and J 0 bases, with 9 bases left between them. This CDR3 is 15 amino acids long. Per the germline V gene, CDR1 is SNHLY and CDR2 is FYNNEI. The CDR3, as DNA: TGTGCCAGCAGTGACAGGGGCCTAGCCAAAAACATTCAGTACTTC. Translating it yields CASSDRGLAKNIQYF.

V is TRBV6-6 and J is TRBJ1-2, with D maybe TRBD1 (5 bases). V was trimmed by 6 bases and J by 7 bases, leaving 12 bases between them. The CDR3 length is 12 residues. Germline CDR1 and CDR2: MNHNY and SVGAGI (reference sequence). The CDR3, as DNA: TGTGCCAGCAGGCCAGGGTTGTCTGGCTACACCTTC. Translation gives CASRPGLSGYTF.

V usage is TRBV5-1 and J usage is TRBJ2-1; 8 nucleotides agree with TRBD2. With V trimmed by 2 bases and J by 6 bases, 1 base remained unmatched. CDR1 is SGHRS, CDR2 YFSETQ, per germline. This CDR3 contains 13 residues. For the CDR3, the DNA is TGCGCCAGCAGCTTCCTAGCGGGCAATGAGCAGTTCTTC. Translating it yields CASSFLAGNEQFF. Full variable domain (outside the CDR3, taken from reference TRBV5-1 and TRBJ2-1): KAGVTQTPRYLIKTRGQQVTLSCSPISGHRSVSWYQQTPGQGLQFLFEYFSETQRNKGNFPGRFSGRQFSNSRSEMNVSTLELGDSALYLCASSFLAGNEQFFGPGTRLTVL.

The chain's CDR3 is CASSLGMGPNTEAFF. The CDR3 region has the DNA TGTGCCAGCAGCTTAGGGATGGGGCCGAACACTGAAGCTTTCTTT. The chain combines TRBV11-3 with TRBJ1-1, with D possibly TRBD1 on 5 matching bases. Germline V gives CDR1 SGHNT, CDR2 YENEEA. The ends were cut back, 1 base at V and 1 base at J, with 10 bases in the middle. This CDR3 spans 15 amino acids.

The rearrangement joins TRBV10-3 to TRBJ1-1; maybe TRBD1 (6 bases). V lost 3 bases and J lost 4, with 12 bases in between. Per germline, CDR1 ENHRY and CDR2 SYGVKD. CDR3 length equals 14 residues. DNA for the CDR3: TGTGCCATCAGTGACCTGGACAGTTTCACTGAAGCTTTCTTT. Its translation is CAISDLDSFTEAFF.

This clone showed up just once. The CDR3 region has the DNA TGTGCCAGCTCACCCGGACTAGCGGACTACAATGAGCAGTTCTTC. Residues: CASSPGLADYNEQFF. The J gene is TRBJ2-1, the V gene TRBV18; 10 positions match TRBD2. Germline CDR1 reads KGHSH; CDR2 reads LQKENI. V lost 3 bases to trimming and J lost 3 bases; unmatched junction nucleotides: 2. The CDR3 consists of 15 residues. Full variable domain (outside the CDR3, taken from reference TRBV18 and TRBJ2-1): NAGVMQNPRHLVRRRGQEARLRCSPMKGHSHVYWYRQLPEEGLKFMVYLQKENIIDESGMPKERFSAEFPKEGPSILRIQQVVRGDSAAYFCASSPGLADYNEQFFGPGTRLTVL.

V usage is TRBV7-9 and J usage is TRBJ1-1; D gene uncertain. Per the germline V gene, CDR1 is SEHNR and CDR2 is FQNEAQ (reference sequence). The CDR3 spans 12 residues. Trimming removed 3 bases at V and 4 bases at J, with 6 bases between. In DNA form, the CDR3 reads TGTGCCAGCAGCTTCGGGAGCACTGAAGCTTTCTTT. Residues: CASSFGSTEAFF.